The clone carrying this T cell receptor (beta chain) has only a few counts. Antigen unknown. The CDR3 extends over 12 amino acids. V dropped 5 bases and J dropped 9 bases, with 11 bases sitting between them. From germline, CDR1 is SGHTA and CDR2 FQGNSA. This sample is drawn from a study of post-analysis software for immune sequencing data. Findings of the study overall: Samples from one preparation batch, clustered by F measure, grouped strongly together. Normalized Chao1 diversity was significantly reduced in patients versus controls. A few TRBV segments were significantly more frequent in patients than in controls. TRBV5-6, TRBV5-1 and TRBV20-1 were among these segments.

Tagging with unique molecular identifiers was a feature of the TCR beta cDNA libraries. There were about 0.95 to 11 million T cells, and about 540,000 cDNA molecules came from them. MiXCR, applied by TCRdb to the PCR reads, yields one record per CDR3 protein. The sample consists of 650,000 to 850,000 distinct CDR3 sequences, 40% to 55% of them appearing once. The sample consisted of blood. The rearrangement links TRBV7-2 to TRBJ2-1; no definite D call. The source is a girl aged 10 to 17 with multiple sclerosis. CDR3 loop: CASSRQSGEQFF. CDR3 DNA sequence: TGTGCCAGCAGCAGACAATCGGGTGAGCAGTTCTTC.